One and the same sample provided the 20 T cell receptor beta chains below, sequenced in a study of T cell responses to AZD1222 COVID-19 vaccine. Sequenced by immunoSEQ multiplex PCR; TCRdb stores in-frame clones only, minus some. The data contain about 97,000 clones, approximately 90% of them singletons. The sequences come from peripheral blood, collected on day 0 of AZD1222 vaccination. Receptor source: an adult in good health.

Here the CDR3 DNA reads TGTGCCAGCAGCTTAGGAACAGGAGTTTATAATTCACCCCTCCACTTT. Its translation is CASSLGTGVYNSPLHF. The genes are TRBV11-2 and TRBJ1-6; a possible D gene is TRBD1 (5 bases). Per germline, CDR1 SGHAT and CDR2 FQNNGV. The CDR3 consists of 16 residues. The V gene lost 1 base and the J gene lost 4 bases, with 11 bases spanning the gap.

V is TRBV5-1 and J is TRBJ2-2, with D possibly being TRBD1 (7 bases). Germline V gene sequence: CDR1 SGHRS, CDR2 YFSETQ. Trimming took off 2 bases at V and 4 bases at J, with 15 bases between the two ends. The CDR3 sequence is 16 residues long. CDR3 sequence: CASSLRQGGATGELFF. CDR3 DNA sequence: TGCGCCAGCAGCTTAAGACAGGGAGGTGCCACCGGGGAGCTGTTTTTT.

The chain recombines TRBV24-1 with TRBJ2-7; 8 positions agree with TRBD1. Germline V gene lookup returns CDR1 KGHDR and CDR2 SFDVKD. The CDR3 has 15 amino acids. V dropped 3 bases and J dropped 3; count of bases not matched to a gene: 6. The CDR3 loop reads CATSDPRTGSYEQYF. CDR3 DNA sequence: TGTGCCACCAGTGATCCCCGGACAGGGAGCTACGAGCAGTACTTC.

The chain links TRBV6-4 to TRBJ2-5; TRBD1 matches at 8 bases. The germline V gene has CDR1 MRHNA and CDR2 SNTAGT. J gave up 5 bases and V 2 bases, and 7 bases lay outside the gene matches. The CDR3 contains 15 residues. CDR3 protein: CASSDPQGAGETQYF. The DNA for the CDR3 is TGTGCCAGCAGTGACCCCCAGGGGGCGGGGGAGACCCAGTACTTC.

This clone was seen only once. The V call is TRBV29-1, the J call TRBJ2-1; 8 positions match TRBD2. V was pared by 6 bases and J by 9 bases, with 7 bases of the junction left unmatched. This CDR3 region has 12 residues. Germline lookup yields CDR1 SQVTM and CDR2 ANQGSEA. CDR3 sequence reads: CSVHGGGIEQFF. DNA for the CDR3: TGCAGCGTGCATGGCGGGGGGATTGAGCAGTTCTTC.

The rearrangement links TRBV5-1 to TRBJ2-1; 10 bases are shared with TRBD2. Germline CDR1 SGHRS, CDR2 YFSETQ. V dropped 2 bases and J dropped 7; count of bases not matched to a gene: 9. CDR3 length: 16 residues. The CDR3 DNA follows: TGCGCCAGCAGCTTAGCCCTAGCGGGAGTGTCAAATGAGCAGTTCTTC. As protein: CASSLALAGVSNEQFF.

This clone was seen more than once but under ten times. The rearrangement uses TRBV28 and TRBJ2-4; maybe TRBD2 (5 bases). The germline gives CDR1 MDHEN, CDR2 SYDVKM. Trimming removed 8 bases from V and 0 bases from J, with 14 bases in between. CDR3 length: 15 residues. CDR3 DNA: TGTGCCAGCCACGACTCCCGGGGAGCCAAAAACATTCAGTACTTC. Translated: CASHDSRGAKNIQYF.

This clone occurred once. The V and J genes are TRBV29-1 and TRBJ2-3; D may be TRBD2 (6 bases). The germline V gene has CDR1 SQVTM and CDR2 ANQGSEA. The CDR3 totals 15 residues. With 2 bases removed from V and 0 bases from J, the gap between germline ends came to 12 bases. CDR3 nucleotides: TGCAGCGTTGAAATATCCGGGACTAGCACAGATACGCAGTATTTT. This gives the protein CSVEISGTSTDTQYF.

The chain has TRBV28 and TRBJ2-7; 11 nucleotides agree with TRBD2. V shed 6 bases, J shed 4 bases, and the junction held 5 bases outside the gene matches. CDR3 length: 14 amino acids. Germline V lookup: CDR1 MDHEN, CDR2 SYDVKM. In DNA, the CDR3 is TGTGCCAGCAGGAGACTAGCGGGATTATACGAGCAGTACTTC. Amino acid sequence: CASRRLAGLYEQYF.

The chain joins TRBV4-3 to TRBJ1-6; the D is unclear. Germline CDR1 and CDR2: LGHNA and YSLEER. The germline V and J ends were trimmed by 1 base and 1 base, with 8 bases remaining between them. CDR3 length equals 16 residues. The CDR3 protein is CASSQAGPSYNSPLHF. The CDR3 DNA reads as TGCGCCAGCAGCCAAGCCGGGCCGTCCTATAATTCACCCCTCCACTTT.

The rearrangement uses TRBV4-3 and TRBJ2-1; the D call may be TRBD1 or TRBD2 (5 bases each). CDR3 size: 13 residues. Deletions cut 0 bases from V and 10 bases from J, with 10 bases between. Per the germline V gene, CDR1 is LGHNA and CDR2 is YSLEER. The CDR3 here is CASSQDWGSEQFF. CDR3 nucleotide sequence: TGCGCCAGCAGCCAAGATTGGGGGTCCGAGCAGTTCTTC.

The rearrangement joins TRBV6-5 to TRBJ1-1; D gene ambiguous. Germline V gene data show CDR1 as MNHEY and CDR2 as SVGAGI. The length of the CDR3 is 13 residues. The V gene lost 1 base and the J gene lost 1 base, with 4 bases spanning the gap. In DNA form, the CDR3 reads TGTGCCAGCAGTTACTTCCCGAACACTGAAGCTTTCTTT. It encodes CASSYFPNTEAFF.

The chain combines TRBV20-1 with TRBJ1-2; D remains ambiguous. The CDR3 has 12 amino acids. Germline V gene lookup returns CDR1 DFQATT and CDR2 SNEGSKA (reference sequence). V was pared by 3 bases and J by 5 bases, with 10 bases between. CDR3: CSASISSYGYTF. As DNA, the CDR3 is TGCAGTGCTAGTATATCGTCATATGGCTACACCTTC.

The chain joins TRBV24-1 to TRBJ2-5; weak D call: TRBD1 (6 bases). V was trimmed by 2 bases and J by 5 bases, leaving 14 bases between them. This CDR3 is 15 amino acids long. Germline V lookup: CDR1 KGHDR, CDR2 SFDVKD. The DNA of the CDR3 is TGTGCCACCAGTGATTCCAGGGGTTATGGGGAGACCCAGTACTTC. Translating gives CATSDSRGYGETQYF.

The V gene is TRBV18, the J gene TRBJ2-2; TRBD1 matches 8 bases. The CDR3 is 14 residues long. V dropped 3 bases and J dropped 7; count of bases not matched to a gene: 4. The germline gives CDR1 KGHSH, CDR2 LQKENI. DNA for the CDR3: TGTGCCAGCTCACCGACAGGGGAGGTCGGGGAGCTGTTTTTT. Encoded protein: CASSPTGEVGELFF.

V gene TRBV4-1 combines with J gene TRBJ1-5; the match to TRBD1 covers 8 bases. The junction had 8 bases not matched to a gene; V was cut back by 1 base and J by 6 bases. The CDR3 runs to 16 residues. CDR1 and CDR2 (germline): MGHRA, YSYEKL. CDR3 coding DNA: TGCGCCAGCAGCCAAGTCTCAGGACAGGGTAGTCAGCCCCAGCATTTT. This encodes CASSQVSGQGSQPQHF.

This clone was counted once. This chain links TRBV6-5 with TRBJ1-3, with TRBD1 matching 7 bases. Germline V gene data show CDR1 as MNHEY and CDR2 as SVGAGI. The V gene end was trimmed by 6 bases and the J gene end by 0 bases; junction bases not matched to a gene: 5. This CDR3 is built from 15 residues. The CDR3 region has the DNA TGTGCCAGCAGGAGGGACAGAGACTCTGGAAACACCATATATTTT. Its translation is CASRRDRDSGNTIYF.

Written as DNA, the CDR3 is TGTGCCAGCAGTGGTGGGGGTGGTTATGGCTACACCTTC. It specifies CASSGGGGYGYTF. The chain couples TRBV25-1 to TRBJ1-2, with a tentative D call TRBD1 (5 bases). V lost 4 bases, J lost 5 bases, and 11 bases lay in between. Germline CDR1 is MGHDK and CDR2 is SYGVNS. This CDR3 contains 13 residues.

The genes are TRBV5-6 and TRBJ1-2; D uncertain. Germline-derived CDR1 and CDR2 are SGHDT and YYEEEE. The CDR3 has 15 residues. Trimming shortened V by 1 base and J by 3 bases, and 13 bases separated the two germline ends. As DNA, the CDR3 is TGTGCCAGCAGCTTGAGGTTGCTTTTAGACTATGGCTACACCTTC. Translation: CASSLRLLLDYGYTF.

The chain is built from TRBV5-1 and TRBJ1-4; TRBD1 might be the D (5 bases). The germline V gene encodes CDR1 SGHRS and CDR2 YFSETQ. This CDR3 contains 16 residues. V lost 5 bases, J lost 0 bases, and 14 bases lay in between. The CDR3 protein is CASRPQGRATNEKLFF. The CDR3 nucleotides are TGCGCCAGCAGACCTCAGGGCCGTGCAACTAATGAAAAACTGTTTTTT. The full variable domain, its missing parts supplied by reference TRBV5-1 and TRBJ1-4, is KAGVTQTPRYLIKTRGQQVTLSCSPISGHRSVSWYQQTPGQGLQFLFEYFSETQRNKGNFPGRFSGRQFSNSRSEMNVSTLELGDSALYLCASRPQGRATNEKLFFGSGTQLSVL.